These 15 T cell receptor beta chains share one sample of origin, sequenced in a study of graft-versus-host responses after intestinal transplantation. TCRdb's table, derived via immunoSEQ multiplex PCR, lists solely in-frame clones and lacks some. The sample lists 40,000 or so clones, around 94% occurring once. The sequencing here drew on PBMCs, taken 16 days after intestinal transplant. These TCRs come from a human patient who received an intestinal transplant, so some T cells may come from the graft donor.

This chain links TRBV6-5 with TRBJ2-1; D unresolved. Germline V gives CDR1 MNHEY, CDR2 SVGAGI. The CDR3 has 12 residues. The ends were cut back, 4 bases at V and 6 bases at J, with 7 bases in the middle. The chain's CDR3 is CASSSSSNEQFF. The CDR3 coding sequence is TGTGCCAGCAGTTCCTCTTCCAATGAGCAGTTCTTC.

This chain joins TRBV5-4 and TRBJ1-4; TRBD1 agrees at 7 bases. The CDR3 is made up of 15 amino acids. The V gene end was trimmed by 3 bases and the J gene end by 6 bases; junction bases not matched to a gene: 8. Germline V gene sequence: CDR1 SGHNT, CDR2 YYREEE (reference sequence). CDR3 sequence reads: CASSSTGDVDEKLFF. In nucleotides, the CDR3 is TGTGCCAGCAGCTCTACAGGGGACGTAGATGAAAAACTGTTTTTT.

The genes are TRBV2 and TRBJ2-1; TRBD2 agrees at 9 bases. Per germline, CDR1 SNHLY and CDR2 FYNNEI. V lost 4 bases, J lost 4 bases, and 8 bases stayed unmatched. The CDR3 consists of 16 residues. CDR3 protein: CASSVSTSGKYNEQFF. The CDR3 coding sequence is TGTGCCAGCAGTGTCTCGACTAGCGGAAAGTACAATGAGCAGTTCTTC. The complete variable domain, with remaining parts taken from reference TRBV2 and TRBJ2-1, reads EPEVTQTPSHQVTQMGQEVILRCVPISNHLYFYWYRQILGQKVEFLVSFYNNEISEKSEIFDDQFSVERPDGSNFTLKIRSTKLEDSAMYFCASSVSTSGKYNEQFFGPGTRLTVL.

V and J are TRBV7-3 and TRBJ2-7, with 9 nucleotides matching TRBD1. The CDR3 has 16 residues. V lost 4 bases and J lost 3; bases outside the gene matches: 10. The germline CDR1 and CDR2 sequences are SGHTA and FQGTGA. In DNA form, the CDR3 reads TGTGCCAGCAGCTCACTTGGACAGGGGCCGAACTACGAGCAGTACTTC. It yields the protein CASSSLGQGPNYEQYF.

The V call is TRBV5-1, the J call TRBJ2-4; TRBD1 agrees at 8 bases. Germline values: CDR1 SGHRS, CDR2 YFSETQ. The V segment lost 5 bases and the J segment 9 bases; nucleotides outside the gene matches: 10. The CDR3 loop spans 14 amino acids. In DNA form, the CDR3 reads TGCGCCAGCAGAACCACAGGGGGACGGGGCATTCAGTACTTC. It translates to CASRTTGGRGIQYF.

The CDR3 here is CASSVPDGSDEQYF. The CDR3 nucleotides read TGTGCCAGCAGCGTCCCCGATGGGAGCGACGAGCAGTACTTC. The chain links TRBV9 to TRBJ2-5, with a tentative D call TRBD2 (5 bases). The J call may be mistaken, given a closer DNA end match to TRBJ2-7. The CDR3 is 14 amino acids. From germline, CDR1 is SGDLS and CDR2 YYNGEE.

This chain links TRBV19 with TRBJ2-3, with 7 bases fitting TRBD2. Germline V gene data show CDR1 as LNHDA and CDR2 as SQIVND (reference sequence). The CDR3 runs to 13 residues. V was pared by 6 bases and J by 6 bases, with 6 bases of the junction left unmatched. Here the CDR3 DNA reads TGTGCCAGTAGCGGGAGGTCTCAGGATACGCAGTATTTT. Protein sequence: CASSGRSQDTQYF.

Remarks on this clone: Other DNA sequences of this sample code for an identical CDR3. The V call is TRBV7-9, the J call TRBJ1-1; D may be TRBD1 (5 bases). Germline CDR1 SEHNR, CDR2 FQNEAQ (reference sequence). V shed 3 bases and J shed 1 base, with 6 bases lying between them. The CDR3 loop spans 13 amino acids. CDR3 coding DNA: TGTGCCAGCAGCTTGCAGGGGAACACTGAAGCTTTCTTT. This encodes CASSLQGNTEAFF.

This clone was detected once. The chain carries TRBV28 and TRBJ2-5; 14 bases are shared with TRBD2. The ends lost 5 bases at V and 0 bases at J; junction bases unmatched: 14. CDR1 and CDR2 from the germline V gene are MDHEN and SYDVKM. This CDR3 has 20 amino acids. CDR3 sequence (DNA): TGTGCCAGCAGTCATACCGGGACTAGCGGGAGAGGGGGGTACCAAGAGACCCAGTACTTC. It translates to CASSHTGTSGRGGYQETQYF.

This clone was observed a single time. This chain links TRBV2 with TRBJ2-7; 10 bases are shared with TRBD1. The CDR3 runs to 14 residues. V lost 3 bases and J lost 5; bases outside the gene matches: 4. Looked up from germline, CDR1 is SNHLY and CDR2 is FYNNEI. The CDR3 nucleotides read TGTGCCAGCAGTGATTGGGGACAGGGGAACGAGCAGTACTTC. Its translation: CASSDWGQGNEQYF.

The chain is built from TRBV7-8 and TRBJ2-2; D is perhaps TRBD2 (6 bases). The V gene lost 8 bases and the J gene lost 3 bases, with 16 bases spanning the gap. Germline V gives CDR1 SGHVS, CDR2 FQNEAQ. This CDR3 contains 15 residues. CDR3 bases: TGTGCCAGCGCCCTAGTTAGCGGATACACCGGGGAGCTGTTTTTT. It codes for CASALVSGYTGELFF.

This clone turned up a few times. The rearrangement uses TRBV6-5 and TRBJ1-5; D is perhaps TRBD1 (5 bases). The length of the CDR3 is 15 residues. V was cut by 2 bases and J by 0 bases, with 8 bases left in between. Germline CDR1 MNHEY, CDR2 SVGAGI. CDR3 nucleotide sequence: TGTGCCAGCAGTTACACGGGACGTAGCAATCAGCCCCAGCATTTT. It is translated as CASSYTGRSNQPQHF.

The rearrangement links TRBV28 to TRBJ2-7; 10 nucleotides match TRBD1. V lost 6 bases and J lost 2; bases outside the gene matches: 22. CDR1 is MDHEN, CDR2 SYDVKM, per germline. This CDR3 spans 20 amino acids. Here the CDR3 reads CASSPVPGQGSAYLTYEQYF. DNA of the CDR3: TGTGCCAGCAGCCCTGTCCCGGGACAGGGGTCCGCCTATCTTACCTACGAGCAGTACTTC.

V and J are TRBV27 and TRBJ2-5; D is unclear. Germline assignment: CDR1 MNHEY and CDR2 SMNVEV (reference sequence). The CDR3 runs to 15 residues. Trimming shortened V by 0 bases and J by 7 bases, and 15 bases separated the two germline ends. The CDR3 loop reads CASSLSNGPASTQYF. CDR3 coding DNA: TGTGCCAGCAGTTTATCGAATGGCCCCGCCTCGACCCAGTACTTC.

The gene calls are TRBV7-3 and TRBJ2-7; tentative D call: TRBD2 (6 bases). This CDR3 comprises 17 residues. V gave up 1 base and J gave up 4 bases, with 20 bases separating them. Germline-derived CDR1 and CDR2 are SGHTA and FQGTGA. In DNA form, the CDR3 reads TGTGCCAGCAGCTTAATGTCGACTAGTAGTACCTGGTACGAGCAGTACTTC. Amino acids: CASSLMSTSSTWYEQYF.